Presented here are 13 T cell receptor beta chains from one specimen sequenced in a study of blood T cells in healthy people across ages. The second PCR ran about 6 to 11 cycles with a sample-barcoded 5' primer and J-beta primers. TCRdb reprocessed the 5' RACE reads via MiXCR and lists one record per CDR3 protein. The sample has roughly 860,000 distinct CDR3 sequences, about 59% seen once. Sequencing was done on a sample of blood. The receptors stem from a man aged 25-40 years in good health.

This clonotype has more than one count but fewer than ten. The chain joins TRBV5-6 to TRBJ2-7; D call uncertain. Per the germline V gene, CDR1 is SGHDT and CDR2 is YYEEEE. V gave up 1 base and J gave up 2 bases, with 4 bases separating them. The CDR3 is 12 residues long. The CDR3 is CASSLFTYEQYF. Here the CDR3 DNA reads TGTGCCAGCAGCTTGTTCACCTACGAGCAGTACTTC.

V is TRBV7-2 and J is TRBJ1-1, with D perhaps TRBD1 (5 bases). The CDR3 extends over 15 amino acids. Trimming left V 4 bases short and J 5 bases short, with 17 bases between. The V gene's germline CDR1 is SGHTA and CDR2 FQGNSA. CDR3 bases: TGTGCCAGCAGCTCCATAGGGACCGCGGGGACTGAAGCTTTCTTT. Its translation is CASSSIGTAGTEAFF. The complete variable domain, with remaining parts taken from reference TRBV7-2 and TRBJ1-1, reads GAGVSQSPSNKVTEKGKDVELRCDPISGHTALYWYRQSLGQGLEFLIYFQGNSAPDKSGLPSDRFSAERTGGSVSTLTIQRTQQEDSAVYLCASSSIGTAGTEAFFGQGTRLTVV.

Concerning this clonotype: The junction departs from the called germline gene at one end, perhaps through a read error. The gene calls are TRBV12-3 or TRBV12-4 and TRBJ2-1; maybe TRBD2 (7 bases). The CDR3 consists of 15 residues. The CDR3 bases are TGTGCCGGCAGTCCACCGGGGGGCCGATACAATGAGCAGTTCTTC. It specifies CAGSPPGGRYNEQFF.

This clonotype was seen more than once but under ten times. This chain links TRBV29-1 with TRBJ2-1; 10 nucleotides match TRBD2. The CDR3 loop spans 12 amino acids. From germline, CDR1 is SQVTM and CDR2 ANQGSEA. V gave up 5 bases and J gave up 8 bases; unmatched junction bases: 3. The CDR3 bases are TGCAGCGTTACGACTAGCGGGTATGAGCAGTTCTTC. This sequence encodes CSVTTSGYEQFF.

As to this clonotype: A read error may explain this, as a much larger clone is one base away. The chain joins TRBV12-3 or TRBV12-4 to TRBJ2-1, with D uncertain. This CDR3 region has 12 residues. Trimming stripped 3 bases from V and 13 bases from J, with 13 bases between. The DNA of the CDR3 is TGTGCCAGCAGTTTCGGCGGAGAGACCCAGTTCTTC. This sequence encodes CASSFGGETQFF.

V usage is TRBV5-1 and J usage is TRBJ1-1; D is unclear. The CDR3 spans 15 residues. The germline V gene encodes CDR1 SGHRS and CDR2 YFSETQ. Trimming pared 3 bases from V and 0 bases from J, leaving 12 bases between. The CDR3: CASSWTADMNTEAFF. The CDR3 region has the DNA TGCGCCAGCAGCTGGACGGCCGATATGAACACTGAAGCTTTCTTT.

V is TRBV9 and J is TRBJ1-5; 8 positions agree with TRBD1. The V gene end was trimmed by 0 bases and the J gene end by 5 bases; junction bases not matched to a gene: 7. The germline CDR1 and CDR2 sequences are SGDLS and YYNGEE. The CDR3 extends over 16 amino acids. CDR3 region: CASSVGDRGRDQPQHF. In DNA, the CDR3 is TGTGCCAGCAGCGTAGGAGACAGGGGAAGGGATCAGCCCCAGCATTTT.

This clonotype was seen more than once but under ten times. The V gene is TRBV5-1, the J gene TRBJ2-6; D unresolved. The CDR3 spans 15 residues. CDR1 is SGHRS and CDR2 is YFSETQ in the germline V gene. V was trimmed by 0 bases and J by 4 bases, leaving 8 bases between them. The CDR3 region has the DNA TGCGCCAGCAGCTTGGGGGCGCGCGGGGCCAACGTCCTGACTTTC. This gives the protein CASSLGARGANVLTF.

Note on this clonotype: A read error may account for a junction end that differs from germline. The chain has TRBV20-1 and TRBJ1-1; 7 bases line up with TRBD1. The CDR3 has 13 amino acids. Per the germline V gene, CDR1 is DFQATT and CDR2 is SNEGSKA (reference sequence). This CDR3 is CSTTGMLNTEAFF. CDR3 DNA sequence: TGCAGTACGACAGGGATGTTGAATACTGAAGCTTTCTTT.

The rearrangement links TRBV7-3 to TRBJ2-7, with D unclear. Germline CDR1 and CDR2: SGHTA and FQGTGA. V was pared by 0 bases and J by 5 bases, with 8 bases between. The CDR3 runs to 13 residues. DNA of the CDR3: TGTGCCAGCAGCTTAACGCCGGACCACGAGCAGTACTTC. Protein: CASSLTPDHEQYF.

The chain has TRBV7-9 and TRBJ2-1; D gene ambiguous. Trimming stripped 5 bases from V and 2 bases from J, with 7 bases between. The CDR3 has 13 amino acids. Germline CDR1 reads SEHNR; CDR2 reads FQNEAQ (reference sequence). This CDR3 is CASSHGPYNEQFF. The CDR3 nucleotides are TGTGCCAGCAGCCACGGGCCCTACAATGAGCAGTTCTTC. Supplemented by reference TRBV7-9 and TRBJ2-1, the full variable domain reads DTGVSQNPRHKITKRGQNVTFRCDPISEHNRLYWYRQTLGQGPEFLTYFQNEAQLEKSRLLSDRFSAERPKGSFSTLEIQRTEQGDSAMYLCASSHGPYNEQFFGPGTRLTVL.

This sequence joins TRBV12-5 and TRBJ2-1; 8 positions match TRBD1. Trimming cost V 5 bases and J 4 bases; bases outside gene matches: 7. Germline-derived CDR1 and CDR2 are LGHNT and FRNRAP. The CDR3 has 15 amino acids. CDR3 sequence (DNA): TGTGCTAGTGGTACCGGGACAGGAATTTACAATGAGCAGTTCTTC. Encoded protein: CASGTGTGIYNEQFF.

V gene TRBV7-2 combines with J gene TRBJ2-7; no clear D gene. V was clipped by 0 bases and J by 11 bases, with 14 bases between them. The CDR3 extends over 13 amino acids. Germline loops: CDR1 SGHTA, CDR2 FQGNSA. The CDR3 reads CASSLAVGPREYF. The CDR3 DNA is TGTGCCAGCAGCTTAGCGGTTGGGCCCAGAGAGTACTTC.